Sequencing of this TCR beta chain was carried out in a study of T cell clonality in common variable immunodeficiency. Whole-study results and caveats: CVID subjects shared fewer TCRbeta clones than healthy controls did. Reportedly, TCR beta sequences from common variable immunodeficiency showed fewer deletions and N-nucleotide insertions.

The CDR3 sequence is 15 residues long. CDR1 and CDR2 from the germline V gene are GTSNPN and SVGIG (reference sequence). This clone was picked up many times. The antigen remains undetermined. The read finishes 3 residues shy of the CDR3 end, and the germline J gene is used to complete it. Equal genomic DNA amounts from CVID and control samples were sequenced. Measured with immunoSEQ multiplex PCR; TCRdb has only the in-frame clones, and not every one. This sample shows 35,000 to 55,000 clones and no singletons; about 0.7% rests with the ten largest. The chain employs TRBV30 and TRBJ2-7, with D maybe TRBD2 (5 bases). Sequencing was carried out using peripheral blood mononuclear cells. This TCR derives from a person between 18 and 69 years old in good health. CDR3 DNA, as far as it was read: TGTGCTCAAAGAAGGGCACTAGACCGCTCCTACGAG. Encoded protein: CAQRRALDRSYE. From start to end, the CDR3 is CAQRRALDRSYEQYF.